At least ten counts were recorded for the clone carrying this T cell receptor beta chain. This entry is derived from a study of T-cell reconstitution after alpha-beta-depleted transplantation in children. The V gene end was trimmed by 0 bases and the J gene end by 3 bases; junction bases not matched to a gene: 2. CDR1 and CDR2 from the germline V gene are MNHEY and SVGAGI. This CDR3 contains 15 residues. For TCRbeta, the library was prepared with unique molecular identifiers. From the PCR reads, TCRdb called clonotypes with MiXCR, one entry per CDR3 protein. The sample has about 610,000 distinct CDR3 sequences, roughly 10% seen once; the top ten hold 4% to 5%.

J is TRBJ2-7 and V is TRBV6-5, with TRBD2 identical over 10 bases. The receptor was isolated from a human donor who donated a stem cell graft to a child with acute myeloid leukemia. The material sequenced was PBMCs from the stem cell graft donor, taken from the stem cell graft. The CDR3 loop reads CASSYSRTSGYEQYF. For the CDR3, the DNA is TGTGCCAGCAGTTACTCCAGGACTAGCGGCTACGAGCAGTACTTC.